Shown below are 12 T cell receptor beta chains from a single sample sequenced in a study of regulatory T cells in long-lasting Graves disease. Documented time point: newly diagnosed GD, antithyroid drugs for less than 3 months. Following extraction of RNA from PBMCs, that RNA was used to make the TCR library. Investigators prepared the TCR beta libraries by applying iRepertoire HTBI primers and Arm-PCR of CDR3 regions. TCRdb analysed the multiplex PCR reads with MiXCR anew, one entry per CDR3 protein. The repertoire holds approximately 540,000 distinct CDR3 sequences, with around 12% as singletons. This sample was also put to use in a study of T cells in Graves' hyperthyroidism and ophthalmopathy.

The specimen was peripheral blood mononuclear cells (PBMCs), collected at new diagnosis, from a patient treated with antithyroid drugs. The receptor source for this set is a woman in her thirties with Graves disease.

This clonotype occurred a few times. This chain links TRBV9 with TRBJ2-7; D gene ambiguous. Trimming took off 0 bases at V and 5 bases at J, with 12 bases between the two ends. This CDR3 is built from 14 residues. Germline V lookup: CDR1 SGDLS, CDR2 YYNGEE. Here the CDR3 reads CASSVAWQADEQYF. The CDR3 coding sequence is TGTGCCAGCAGCGTAGCGTGGCAGGCTGACGAGCAGTACTTC.

J is TRBJ1-3 and V is TRBV15; D may be TRBD1 (5 bases). From germline, CDR1 is LNHNV and CDR2 YYDKDF (reference sequence). The CDR3 contains 15 residues. Trimming cost V 0 bases and J 4 bases, with 10 bases left between them. DNA for the CDR3: TGTGCCACCAGCAGAGACAGTAACAGGGGAAACACCATATATTTT. Amino acids: CATSRDSNRGNTIYF.

There are a few counts of this clonotype. The chain combines TRBV20-1 with TRBJ2-6; the D is unclear. Germline V gives CDR1 DFQATT, CDR2 SNEGSKA (reference sequence). This CDR3 comprises 17 residues. Trimming took 3 bases from V and 4 from J, leaving 19 bases between them. The CDR3 is CSASRSGFWVGANVLTF. The CDR3 bases are TGCAGTGCTAGCCGATCAGGATTTTGGGTCGGGGCCAACGTCCTGACTTTC.

This clonotype was counted a few times. The chain carries TRBV29-1 and TRBJ2-3; 7 nucleotides agree with TRBD1. Per the germline V gene, CDR1 is SQVTM and CDR2 is ANQGSEA. There are 13 residues in the CDR3. The trim removed 7 bases at V and 3 bases at J, leaving 7 bases unmatched. The CDR3 spells CSAKGQFTDTQYF. The CDR3 bases are TGCAGCGCGAAGGGACAGTTTACAGATACGCAGTATTTT.

This clonotype was counted many times. The gene calls are TRBV30 and TRBJ2-1, with D perhaps assigned TRBD1 or TRBD2 (5 bases each). Germline V gene data show CDR1 as GTSNPN and CDR2 as SVGIG (reference sequence). Trimming removed 3 bases at V and 9 bases at J, with 12 bases between. The CDR3 sequence is 12 residues long. CDR3 region: CAWSALGAEQFF. DNA for the CDR3: TGTGCCTGGAGCGCTCTCGGGGCTGAGCAGTTCTTC.

This clonotype was counted many times. The J gene is TRBJ2-2, the V gene TRBV12-3 or TRBV12-4, with D possibly being TRBD1 or TRBD2 (5 bases each). V gave up 7 bases and J gave up 6 bases, with 18 bases separating them. CDR3 length equals 15 residues. The CDR3 region has the DNA TGTGCCAGCAAAAAAAGGGACCTCATCTCCGGGGAGCTGTTTTTT. As protein: CASKKRDLISGELFF.

This clonotype has ten or more counts. A junction boundary mismatches the germline segment, possibly from a read error. The V call is TRBV11-3, the J call TRBJ2-3; TRBD2 might be the D (5 bases). The germline V gene encodes CDR1 SGHNT and CDR2 YENEEA. CDR3 length: 13 residues. The CDR3 loop is CTSSLDYTDTQYF. The CDR3 DNA is TGTACCAGCAGCTTAGACTACACAGATACGCAGTATTTT.

This clonotype showed up many times. The rearrangement uses TRBV28 and TRBJ2-7; no definite D call. The CDR3 contains 13 residues. Germline CDR1 and CDR2: MDHEN and SYDVKM. Trimming removed 7 bases from V and 2 bases from J, with 12 bases in between. The CDR3 coding sequence is TGTGCCAGCACCGCCGGCCAGACCTACGAGCAGTACTTC. It codes for CASTAGQTYEQYF.

In this sample, this clonotype turned up many times. The chain has TRBV27 and TRBJ2-7, with 9 bases that match TRBD1. V lost 3 bases and J lost 2; bases outside the gene matches: 5. CDR1 and CDR2 (germline): MNHEY, SMNVEV (reference sequence). CDR3 length: 15 amino acids. CDR3 coding DNA: TGTGCCAGCAGTTTGGGGACAGGGATCCCCTACGAGCAGTACTTC. Amino acids: CASSLGTGIPYEQYF.

This clonotype was detected ten times or more. The J gene is TRBJ1-2, the V gene TRBV7-9, with unresolved D. Germline V lookup: CDR1 SEHNR, CDR2 FQNEAQ (reference sequence). The ends were cut back, 5 bases at V and 3 bases at J, with 13 bases in the middle. The CDR3 has 14 amino acids. This CDR3 reads CASSQMPGDYGYTF. In DNA, the CDR3 is TGTGCCAGCAGCCAGATGCCGGGAGACTATGGCTACACCTTC.

In its sample, this clonotype was seen a few times. Since a much larger clone is just one base distant, this may be a read error. The chain joins TRBV28 to TRBJ1-5; D not resolved. V was shortened by 5 bases and J by 5 bases, with 10 bases between the two germline ends. Looked up from germline, CDR1 is MDHEN and CDR2 is SYDVKM. This CDR3 region has 13 residues. This chain's CDR3 is CASSTDADQPQHF. CDR3 sequence (DNA): TGTGCCAGCAGTACCGACGCCGATCAGCCCCAGCATTTT.

The rearrangement uses TRBV7-8 and TRBJ2-7, with D perhaps TRBD1 (6 bases). The CDR3 is made up of 18 amino acids. Trimming removed 1 base from V and 0 bases from J, with 19 bases in between. Germline-derived CDR1 and CDR2 are SGHVS and FQNEAQ. CDR3 sequence reads: CASSLGRQAKTSSYEQYF. In nucleotides, the CDR3 is TGTGCCAGCAGCTTAGGCCGACAGGCTAAAACGAGCTCCTACGAGCAGTACTTC. The full variable domain, completed using reference TRBV7-8 and TRBJ2-7, is GAGVSQSPRYKVAKRGQDVALRCDPISGHVSLFWYQQALGQGPEFLTYFQNEAQLDKSGLPSDRFFAERPEGSVSTLKIQRTQQEDSAVYLCASSLGRQAKTSSYEQYFGPGTRLTVT.